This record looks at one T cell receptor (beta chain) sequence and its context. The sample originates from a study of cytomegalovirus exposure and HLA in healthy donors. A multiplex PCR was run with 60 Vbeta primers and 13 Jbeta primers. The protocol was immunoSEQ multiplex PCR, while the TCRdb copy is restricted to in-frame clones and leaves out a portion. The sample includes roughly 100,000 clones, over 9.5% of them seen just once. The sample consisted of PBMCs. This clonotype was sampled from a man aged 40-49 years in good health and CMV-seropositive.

The CDR3 here is CASSQWGSTGREKLFF. As DNA, the CDR3 is TGTGCCAGCAGCCAGTGGGGGAGTACAGGGCGCGAAAAACTGTTTTTT. The V call is TRBV7-2, the J call TRBJ1-4; TRBD1 might be the D (6 bases). The CDR3 extends over 16 amino acids. V lost 5 bases to trimming and J lost 8 bases, with 21 bases between them. CDR1 and CDR2 (germline): SGHTA, FQGNSA.